These 23 T cell receptor beta chains share one sample of origin, sequenced in a study of T cell responses to AZD1222 COVID-19 vaccine. Sequencing was performed with immunoSEQ multiplex PCR; in TCRdb, only in-frame clones are kept and a portion is missing. The table shows 140,000 or so clones, with about 86% occurring only once. The sample here was peripheral blood, taken 28 days after the second AZD1222 dose. These receptor sequences come from an adult who received the AZD1222 COVID-19 vaccine.

The rearrangement uses TRBV6-4 and TRBJ1-1, with D unclear. V shed 3 bases and J shed 0 bases, with 5 bases lying between them. CDR3 length: 13 residues. Germline values: CDR1 MRHNA, CDR2 SNTAGT. CDR3 bases: TGTGCCAGCAGTGAGGCTGTGAACACTGAAGCTTTCTTT. Amino acids: CASSEAVNTEAFF.

A few counts support this clone. The chain combines TRBV6-5 with TRBJ2-3; no definite D call. This CDR3 contains 14 residues. V was trimmed by 2 bases and J by 0 bases, leaving 6 bases between them. Germline CDR1 is MNHEY and CDR2 is SVGAGI. CDR3 region: CASSYQDSTDTQYF. CDR3 nucleotides: TGTGCCAGCAGTTACCAGGATAGCACAGATACGCAGTATTTT.

This clone was seen only a few times. This sequence joins TRBV2 and TRBJ2-2; D is tentatively TRBD1 or TRBD2 (5 bases each). This CDR3 is built from 18 residues. In germline, CDR1 is SNHLY, CDR2 FYNNEI. Trimming removed 6 bases from V and 1 base from J, with 21 bases in between. CDR3: CASSDPHVGVMNTGELFF. CDR3 nucleotide sequence: TGTGCCAGCAGCGACCCCCACGTGGGGGTGATGAACACCGGGGAGCTGTTTTTT.

This chain joins TRBV7-9 and TRBJ1-4; TRBD1 agrees at 9 bases. The V and J ends lost 1 base and 3 bases, in that order; junction bases with no gene match: 6. CDR1 is SEHNR and CDR2 is FQNEAQ in the germline V gene (reference sequence). CDR3 length: 17 amino acids. The DNA for the CDR3 is TGTGCCAGCAGCTTAGTTGGGACAGGGTTAGCTAATGAAAAACTGTTTTTT. It codes for CASSLVGTGLANEKLFF.

The chain recombines TRBV10-1 with TRBJ2-7; the D is unclear. V lost 5 bases, J lost 5 bases, and 10 bases lay in between. The CDR3 contains 12 residues. The germline CDR1 and CDR2 sequences are WNHNN and SYGVQD (reference sequence). CDR3 in amino acids: CASSMVLNEQYF. CDR3 bases: TGCGCCAGCAGTATGGTACTCAACGAGCAGTACTTC.

The V and J genes are TRBV18 and TRBJ2-7; D perhaps matches TRBD1 (5 bases). This CDR3 has 14 residues. Germline V gene sequence: CDR1 KGHSH, CDR2 LQKENI. V was clipped by 2 bases and J by 5 bases, with 13 bases between them. In DNA, the CDR3 is TGTGCCAGCTCACCAAACCGACAGCCCCACGAGCAGTACTTC. This codes for CASSPNRQPHEQYF.

The chain recombines TRBV14 with TRBJ1-2; maybe TRBD1 (5 bases). This CDR3 spans 13 amino acids. The germline V gene encodes CDR1 SGHDN and CDR2 FVKESK. V dropped 6 bases and J dropped 8 bases, with 16 bases sitting between them. The CDR3: CASSLFDRNGYTF. DNA for the CDR3: TGTGCCAGCAGTCTGTTTGACAGAAACGGCTACACCTTC.

This chain joins TRBV2 and TRBJ2-3, with D possibly being TRBD2 (5 bases). In germline, CDR1 is SNHLY, CDR2 FYNNEI. CDR3 size: 14 residues. V was pared by 7 bases and J by 3 bases, with 14 bases between. The CDR3 region has the DNA TGTGCCAGCATGGACGGGGTAGAGACAGATACGCAGTATTTT. Protein sequence: CASMDGVETDTQYF.

The rearrangement joins TRBV2 to TRBJ1-5; weak D call: TRBD1 (5 bases). The CDR3 runs 15 residues. Germline V CDR1 and CDR2: SNHLY, FYNNEI. Trimming cost V 6 bases and J 4 bases, with 16 bases left between them. The CDR3 DNA follows: TGTGCCAGCAGAACCTTAGGGGTCGGGAATCAGCCCCAGCATTTT. Translation gives CASRTLGVGNQPQHF.

CDR3 protein: CASSLGPISYNEQFF. The CDR3 DNA follows: TGCGCCAGCAGTCTTGGACCCATTTCCTACAATGAGCAGTTCTTC. The chain links TRBV5-1 to TRBJ2-1; D ambiguous. The CDR3 runs to 15 residues. Germline V gene data show CDR1 as SGHRS and CDR2 as YFSETQ. Trimming stripped 5 bases from V and 1 base from J, with 13 bases between.

The V gene is TRBV19, the J gene TRBJ2-7; 10 nucleotides agree with TRBD2. The germline gives CDR1 LNHDA, CDR2 SQIVND (reference sequence). The CDR3 length is 15 residues. Losses at the gene ends were 4 bases for V and 3 bases for J; bases not matched to a gene: 6. In DNA form, the CDR3 reads TGTGCCAGTAGTACAGGACTAGCGGAGAACTACGAGCAGTACTTC. Its protein product is CASSTGLAENYEQYF. The full variable domain, its missing parts supplied by reference TRBV19 and TRBJ2-7, is DGGITQSPKYLFRKEGQNVTLSCEQNLNHDAMYWYRQDPGQGLRLIYYSQIVNDFQKGDIAEGYSVSREKKESFPLTVTSAQKNPTAFYLCASSTGLAENYEQYFGPGTRLTVT.

The chain couples TRBV7-2 to TRBJ1-5; no reliable D call. V gave up 2 bases and J gave up 6 bases, with 14 bases separating them. Per germline, CDR1 SGHTA and CDR2 FQGNSA. This CDR3 spans 15 amino acids. The CDR3 reads CASSLQALNGQPQHF. The CDR3 DNA reads as TGTGCCAGCAGCTTACAGGCCCTGAACGGTCAGCCCCAGCATTTT.

This clone was seen a handful of times. The rearrangement uses TRBV10-1 and TRBJ2-7; 8 nucleotides match TRBD2. There are 16 residues in the CDR3. Unmatched junction bases numbered 9, after V lost 3 bases and J lost 2 bases. Germline CDR1 is WNHNN and CDR2 is SYGVQD (reference sequence). CDR3 coding DNA: TGCGCCAGCAGTGACCCGACTAGCGTTGATCCCTACGAGCAGTACTTC. This gives the protein CASSDPTSVDPYEQYF.

The V call is TRBV18, the J call TRBJ1-1; 7 bases agree with TRBD1. Germline assignment: CDR1 KGHSH and CDR2 LQKENI. The junction had 15 bases not matched to a gene; V was cut back by 3 bases and J by 5 bases. The CDR3 has 17 residues. The CDR3 sequence: CASSPMAVGGLGTEAFF. CDR3 nucleotides: TGTGCCAGCTCACCCATGGCGGTAGGGGGCTTAGGGACTGAAGCTTTCTTT.

The chain combines TRBV7-9 with TRBJ1-6, with D unresolved. This CDR3 contains 16 residues. The germline CDR1 and CDR2 sequences are SEHNR and FQNEAQ (reference sequence). V was trimmed by 5 bases and J by 6 bases, leaving 17 bases between them. CDR3 loop: CASSPPSRGFNSPLHF. In DNA form, the CDR3 reads TGTGCCAGCAGCCCTCCATCTCGGGGATTTAATTCACCCCTCCACTTT.

V is TRBV11-2 and J is TRBJ2-1; 12 bases match TRBD2. The CDR3 spans 19 residues. With 0 bases clipped from V and 3 bases from J, the junction kept 9 bases outside the gene matches. Germline V gives CDR1 SGHAT, CDR2 FQNNGV. The CDR3 here is CASSLEAGASGRVYNEQFF. The DNA for the CDR3 is TGTGCCAGCAGCTTAGAGGCAGGGGCTAGCGGGAGGGTCTACAATGAGCAGTTCTTC.

This chain uses TRBV30 with TRBJ1-6, with no clear D. Germline assignment: CDR1 GTSNPN and CDR2 SVGIG (reference sequence). Between the trimmed V and J ends, which lost 3 bases and 10 bases, there was a span of 10 bases. This CDR3 comprises 12 residues. The CDR3 spells CAWSDPVSPLHF. The CDR3 region has the DNA TGTGCCTGGAGCGACCCGGTGTCACCCCTCCACTTT.

J is TRBJ1-5 and V is TRBV5-1; D is undetermined. V gave up 0 bases and J gave up 6 bases, with 10 bases separating them. Germline CDR1 and CDR2: SGHRS and YFSETQ. This CDR3 comprises 14 residues. The CDR3 loop is CASSLGSVGQPQHF. CDR3 DNA sequence: TGCGCCAGCAGCTTGGGGTCCGTCGGTCAGCCCCAGCATTTT.

The chain has TRBV18 and TRBJ2-2; the D gene could be TRBD1 or TRBD2 (5 bases each). The CDR3 totals 14 residues. From germline, CDR1 is KGHSH and CDR2 LQKENI. V lost 0 bases, J lost 7 bases, and 9 bases lay in between. The CDR3 here is CASSPPGTSGELFF. In DNA, the CDR3 is TGTGCCAGCTCACCACCAGGGACGAGCGGGGAGCTGTTTTTT.

The chain combines TRBV5-1 with TRBJ1-1; D is unclear. The ends were cut back, 0 bases at V and 1 base at J, with 7 bases in the middle. This CDR3 is 14 amino acids long. Per the germline V gene, CDR1 is SGHRS and CDR2 is YFSETQ. CDR3 bases: TGCGCCAGCAGCTTGGGTGTGGGGAACACTGAAGCTTTCTTT. Amino acid sequence: CASSLGVGNTEAFF.

The chain carries TRBV13 and TRBJ2-5; 8 bases are a match to TRBD2. The CDR3 totals 17 residues. Germline lookup yields CDR1 PRHDT and CDR2 FYEKMQ (reference sequence). Unmatched junction bases numbered 11, after V lost 5 bases and J lost 0 bases. The CDR3 here is CASSPSPGLADQETQYF. In DNA, the CDR3 is TGTGCCAGCAGCCCCTCCCCCGGACTAGCAGACCAAGAGACCCAGTACTTC.

This rearrangement joins TRBV12-3 or TRBV12-4 to TRBJ1-2; the match to TRBD1 covers 7 bases. The CDR3 consists of 13 residues. V shed 7 bases and J 1 base; nucleotides not matched to a gene: 3. Here the CDR3 DNA reads TGTGCCAGCAACCAGGGGGTTAACTATGGCTACACCTTC. This gives the protein CASNQGVNYGYTF.

This chain uses TRBV11-2 with TRBJ2-5; D is uncertain. CDR1 and CDR2 from the germline V gene are SGHAT and FQNNGV. V was shortened by 1 base and J by 3 bases, with 6 bases between the two germline ends. The CDR3 runs to 13 residues. The CDR3 region has the DNA TGTGCCAGCAGCTTAGGGCAAGAAGAGACCCAGTACTTC. Amino acids: CASSLGQEETQYF. Full variable domain (remainder filled in from reference TRBV11-2 and TRBJ2-5): EAGVAQSPRYKIIEKRQSVAFWCNPISGHATLYWYQQILGQGPKLLIQFQNNGVVDDSQLPKDRFSAERLKGVDSTLKIQPAKLEDSAVYLCASSLGQEETQYFGPGTRLLVL.